The 30 T cell receptor beta chains below all came from one sample that was sequenced in a study of T-cell reconstitution after alpha-beta-depleted transplantation in children. TCRbeta library preparation incorporated unique molecular identifiers. TCRdb itself ran the PCR reads through MiXCR, one entry per CDR3 protein. The sample includes 97,000 or so distinct CDR3 sequences, roughly 6% of them seen just once. This specimen was PBMCs, mostly from graft donor cells, taken 60 days after TCRalphabeta/CD19-depleted stem cell transplant. The receptors here all came from a female patient younger than 10 who had a stem cell transplant for Fanconi anemia, so the T cells may come from the graft donor.

The chain employs TRBV6-1 and TRBJ2-7; D ambiguous. The V end lost 8 bases, the J end lost 2 bases, and 13 bases lay between the germline ends. The CDR3 is 13 residues long. Germline CDR1 MNHNS, CDR2 SASEGT. CDR3 region: CASLHSFPYEQYF. CDR3 nucleotide sequence: TGTGCCAGCCTACACAGCTTCCCCTACGAGCAGTACTTC.

This clonotype qualifies as medium-sized. This chain links TRBV7-4 with TRBJ2-7, with D unclear. The CDR3 sequence is 13 residues long. The germline V gene has CDR1 SGHVT and CDR2 SQSDAQ. The V and J ends lost 5 bases and 3 bases respectively, with 11 bases between them. The CDR3 reads CASSLGWDYEQYF. The CDR3 coding sequence is TGTGCCAGCAGCCTAGGTTGGGACTACGAGCAGTACTTC.

This clonotype was detected ten times or more. The chain recombines TRBV28 with TRBJ1-6; D perhaps matches TRBD1 (6 bases). Germline-derived CDR1 and CDR2 are MDHEN and SYDVKM. The V end lost 2 bases, the J end lost 0 bases, and 14 bases lay between the germline ends. There are 18 residues in the CDR3. CDR3 residues: CASSLGTFTSSYNSPLHF. In DNA, the CDR3 is TGTGCCAGCAGTTTAGGGACATTTACTAGCTCCTATAATTCACCCCTCCACTTT.

The chain has TRBV7-2 and TRBJ2-5, with 11 bases lining up with TRBD2. CDR3 size: 17 residues. After removal of 5 bases from V and 5 bases from J, the junction contained 13 bases not matched to a gene. The germline CDR1 and CDR2 sequences are SGHTA and FQGNSA. The CDR3 sequence is CASSQPTSGGTWETQYF. CDR3 bases: TGTGCCAGCAGCCAACCCACTAGCGGGGGCACGTGGGAGACCCAGTACTTC.

This clonotype was seen more than once but under ten times. The chain carries TRBV15 and TRBJ1-4; perhaps TRBD1 as D (5 bases). Per germline, CDR1 LNHNV and CDR2 YYDKDF (reference sequence). This CDR3 contains 18 residues. V was cut by 0 bases and J by 0 bases, with 14 bases left in between. This chain's CDR3 is CATSRDPAGSATNEKLFF. The CDR3 nucleotides are TGTGCCACCAGCAGAGATCCGGCAGGGTCTGCAACTAATGAAAAACTGTTTTTT.

There are many counts of this clonotype. The rearrangement uses TRBV9 and TRBJ2-5; 9 bases match TRBD1. Trimming took 3 bases from V and 2 from J; bases not matched to a gene: 2. The CDR3 runs to 14 residues. Germline V gives CDR1 SGDLS, CDR2 YYNGEE. CDR3 loop: CASSAGTGQETQYF. The CDR3 region has the DNA TGTGCCAGCAGCGCGGGGACAGGGCAAGAGACCCAGTACTTC.

This clonotype was found many times. The chain uses TRBV20-1 and TRBJ2-1, with 14 bases identical to TRBD2. The CDR3 contains 15 residues. The germline V gene has CDR1 DFQATT and CDR2 SNEGSKA (reference sequence). The J segment lost 9 bases and the V segment lost 5 bases, leaving 9 bases of the junction unmatched. The CDR3 sequence: CSAPGLAGEVGEQFF. CDR3 DNA: TGCAGTGCTCCGGGACTAGCGGGAGAAGTTGGTGAGCAGTTCTTC.

This clonotype was recorded many times. The chain combines TRBV10-3 with TRBJ2-7; D is uncertain. The germline V gene encodes CDR1 ENHRY and CDR2 SYGVKD. CDR3 size: 11 residues. Between the trimmed V and J ends, which lost 6 bases and 2 bases, there was a span of 5 bases. CDR3 bases: TGTGCCATCAGCGCTACCTACGAGCAGTACTTC. Its protein product is CAISATYEQYF.

This clonotype was seen a handful of times. The chain recombines TRBV14 with TRBJ1-2; tentatively, D is TRBD1 (5 bases). CDR3 length: 16 residues. The germline gives CDR1 SGHDN, CDR2 FVKESK. The V and J ends lost 0 bases and 5 bases respectively, with 16 bases between them. The CDR3 region is CASSQDIQGLFYGYTF. Written as DNA, the CDR3 is TGTGCCAGCAGCCAAGATATTCAGGGACTCTTTTATGGCTACACCTTC.

This clonotype was picked up many times. The chain uses TRBV5-5 and TRBJ1-3; D perhaps matches TRBD1 (6 bases). This CDR3 comprises 15 residues. Looked up from germline, CDR1 is SGHKS and CDR2 is YYEKEE (reference sequence). V lost 0 bases, J lost 2 bases, and 9 bases lay in between. Here the CDR3 reads CASSLVPGAGNTIYF. CDR3 nucleotide sequence: TGTGCCAGCAGCTTGGTACCAGGGGCTGGAAACACCATATATTTT.

This clonotype appeared many times. The genes are TRBV5-6 and TRBJ2-5; D may be TRBD2 (6 bases). This CDR3 contains 15 residues. From germline, CDR1 is SGHDT and CDR2 YYEEEE. Deletions cut 1 base from V and 6 bases from J, with 16 bases between. CDR3 nucleotides: TGTGCCAGCAGCTTGCGGGGGACCGTTTACCAGACCCAGTACTTC. It is translated as CASSLRGTVYQTQYF. The full variable domain, rest sourced from reference TRBV5-6 and TRBJ2-5, is DAGVTQSPTHLIKTRGQQVTLRCSPKSGHDTVSWYQQALGQGPQFIFQYYEEEERQRGNFPDRFSGHQFPNYSSELNVNALLLGDSALYLCASSLRGTVYQTQYFGPGTRLLVL.

This clonotype appeared many times. CDR3 sequence: CASSLGGGLGTDTQYF. CDR3 DNA: TGTGCCAGCAGCTTAGGTGGGGGACTCGGGACAGATACGCAGTATTTT. This sequence joins TRBV7-3 and TRBJ2-3; perhaps TRBD2 as D (6 bases). This CDR3 contains 16 residues. The germline V gene has CDR1 SGHTA and CDR2 FQGTGA. The ends were cut back, 2 bases at V and 3 bases at J, with 15 bases in the middle.

This clonotype occurred a few times. V and J are TRBV20-1 and TRBJ2-5, with a weak D call TRBD2 (6 bases). Germline lookup yields CDR1 DFQATT and CDR2 SNEGSKA (reference sequence). Trimming left V 3 bases short and J 4 bases short, with 6 bases between. CDR3 length: 11 residues. The CDR3 nucleotides are TGCAGTGCTAGTAGCGGAGAGACCCAGTACTTC. It encodes CSASSGETQYF.

The table lists this clonotype with many counts. The chain employs TRBV29-1 and TRBJ2-3; D may be TRBD2 (5 bases). Per germline, CDR1 SQVTM and CDR2 ANQGSEA. The CDR3 extends over 13 amino acids. Trimming took 4 bases from V and 2 from J, leaving 10 bases between them. The CDR3 protein is CSVARGNTDTQYF. CDR3 DNA sequence: TGCAGCGTTGCGAGAGGGAACACAGATACGCAGTATTTT.

Many counts were recorded for this clonotype. The CDR3 bases are TGTGCCATCAGTGAGTCGGACAGTTACGAGCAGTACTTC. Its protein product is CAISESDSYEQYF. The V gene is TRBV10-3, the J gene TRBJ2-7, with D maybe TRBD1 (6 bases). V lost 0 bases, J lost 4 bases, and 7 bases lay in between. The CDR3 spans 13 residues. The germline gives CDR1 ENHRY, CDR2 SYGVKD.

This clonotype has at least ten counts. V gene TRBV14 combines with J gene TRBJ1-1; D is ambiguous. V shed 4 bases and J shed 0 bases, with 15 bases lying between them. The CDR3 has 16 amino acids. CDR1 is SGHDN, CDR2 FVKESK, per germline. This CDR3 is CASSPLEGVMNTEAFF. The CDR3 nucleotides are TGTGCCAGCAGCCCCTTAGAAGGCGTAATGAACACTGAAGCTTTCTTT.

Many counts were recorded for this clonotype. This chain connects TRBV5-1 to TRBJ1-1, with no clear D. The germline CDR1 and CDR2 sequences are SGHRS and YFSETQ. CDR3 length equals 16 residues. V lost 3 bases to trimming and J lost 1 base, with 16 bases between them. CDR3 loop: CASSSAAGRPNTEAFF. In nucleotides, the CDR3 is TGCGCCAGCAGCTCGGCGGCTGGACGGCCGAACACTGAAGCTTTCTTT.

V is TRBV21-1 and J is TRBJ2-7; TRBD2 is the table's D call and was not checked against the DNA. TRBV21-1 is a pseudogene locus. The CDR3 is 16 residues long. For the CDR3, the DNA is TGTGCCAGCGTGGGACTAGCGGGAGGAAGGTCCTACGAGCAGTACTTC. Encoded protein: CASVGLAGGRSYEQYF.

This clonotype was observed at least ten times. The J gene is TRBJ1-2, the V gene TRBV5-1; D is possibly TRBD1 (6 bases). Germline-derived CDR1 and CDR2 are SGHRS and YFSETQ. Trimming stripped 0 bases from V and 6 bases from J, with 15 bases between. This CDR3 spans 15 amino acids. DNA of the CDR3: TGCGCCAGCAGCTTGGGATCGCAGGGACACCATGGCTACACCTTC. It specifies CASSLGSQGHHGYTF.

This clonotype was recorded at least ten times. This chain connects TRBV29-1 to TRBJ2-3, with TRBD1 identical over 7 bases. The J segment lost 1 base and the V segment lost 4 bases, leaving 5 bases of the junction unmatched. Germline V lookup: CDR1 SQVTM, CDR2 ANQGSEA. There are 14 residues in the CDR3. CDR3 DNA: TGCAGCGTTGCGACAGGGTTGGGCACAGATACGCAGTATTTT. This sequence encodes CSVATGLGTDTQYF.

Ten or more counts support this clonotype. The rearrangement links TRBV15 to TRBJ1-1, with no clear D. Germline CDR1 reads LNHNV; CDR2 reads YYDKDF (reference sequence). The V gene lost 1 base and the J gene lost 2 bases, with 8 bases spanning the gap. This CDR3 comprises 14 residues. CDR3 nucleotide sequence: TGTGCCACCAGCAGAGGCCGGATCAACACTGAAGCTTTCTTT. Its protein is CATSRGRINTEAFF.

J is TRBJ1-6 and V is TRBV5-1; 7 positions agree with TRBD1. This CDR3 is 16 amino acids long. V gave up 2 bases and J gave up 7 bases; unmatched junction bases: 9. Germline V gives CDR1 SGHRS, CDR2 YFSETQ. The CDR3: CASSLRTGLTNSPLHF. In DNA, the CDR3 is TGCGCCAGCAGCTTAAGGACAGGACTCACGAATTCACCCCTCCACTTT. Looking up the rest from reference TRBV5-1 and TRBJ1-6 gives the full variable domain: KAGVTQTPRYLIKTRGQQVTLSCSPISGHRSVSWYQQTPGQGLQFLFEYFSETQRNKGNFPGRFSGRQFSNSRSEMNVSTLELGDSALYLCASSLRTGLTNSPLHFGNGTRLTVT.

This clonotype appeared many times. The chain uses TRBV11-2 and TRBJ2-1, with 10 positions matching TRBD2. Germline loops: CDR1 SGHAT, CDR2 FQNNGV. The CDR3 extends over 18 amino acids. V was clipped by 0 bases and J by 3 bases; unmatched bases: 8. CDR3 in amino acids: CASSLDPVAGGLYNEQFF. The DNA of the CDR3 is TGTGCCAGCAGCTTAGATCCTGTAGCGGGGGGCCTCTACAATGAGCAGTTCTTC.

This clonotype was found a few times. The chain recombines TRBV25-1 with TRBJ1-1; D is unresolved. Germline V lookup: CDR1 MGHDK, CDR2 SYGVNS. The V and J ends lost 6 bases and 1 base respectively, with 9 bases between them. The CDR3 runs to 13 residues. Here the CDR3 reads CASSHTANTEAFF. CDR3 sequence (DNA): TGTGCCAGCAGCCATACAGCGAACACTGAAGCTTTCTTT. The complete variable domain, with remaining parts taken from reference TRBV25-1 and TRBJ1-1, reads EADIYQTPRYLVIGTGKKITLECSQTMGHDKMYWYQQDPGMELHLIHYSYGVNSTEKGDLSSESTVSRIRTEHFPLTLESARPSHTSQYLCASSHTANTEAFFGQGTRLTVV.

This clonotype has more than one count but fewer than ten. The chain uses TRBV12-3 or TRBV12-4 and TRBJ2-5; 7 bases map to TRBD1. Losses at the gene ends were 6 bases for V and 0 bases for J; bases not matched to a gene: 16. There are 18 residues in the CDR3. DNA of the CDR3: TGTGCCAGCAGCACGACAGGGACATGGGCCGCCTACCAAGAGACCCAGTACTTC. It codes for CASSTTGTWAAYQETQYF.

This clonotype has a count of ten or more. The chain employs TRBV12-3 or TRBV12-4 and TRBJ2-7; 12 positions agree with TRBD2. The junction had 11 bases not matched to a gene; V was cut back by 9 bases and J by 11 bases. The CDR3 extends over 13 amino acids. CDR3 in amino acids: CASSLRASGREYF. The CDR3, as DNA: TGTGCCAGTTCGCTACGGGCTAGCGGGAGGGAGTACTTC.

This chain connects TRBV5-1 to TRBJ2-3, with D possibly being TRBD2 (5 bases). The CDR3 length is 15 residues. Trimming took off 1 base at V and 2 bases at J, with 11 bases between the two ends. The germline CDR1 and CDR2 sequences are SGHRS and YFSETQ. CDR3 in amino acids: CASSLWIAHTDTQYF. CDR3 coding DNA: TGCGCCAGCAGCTTGTGGATAGCGCACACAGATACGCAGTATTTT. The full variable domain, its missing parts supplied by reference TRBV5-1 and TRBJ2-3, is KAGVTQTPRYLIKTRGQQVTLSCSPISGHRSVSWYQQTPGQGLQFLFEYFSETQRNKGNFPGRFSGRQFSNSRSEMNVSTLELGDSALYLCASSLWIAHTDTQYFGPGTRLTVL.

This clonotype was found many times. This chain uses TRBV5-8 with TRBJ2-1, with D possibly being TRBD2 (5 bases). CDR1 is SGHTS and CDR2 is YDEGEE in the germline V gene. This CDR3 contains 16 residues. Trimming cost V 0 bases and J 5 bases, with 15 bases left between them. The CDR3 coding sequence is TGTGCCAGCAGCTTGGTACGGGGTAGATCGGACAATGAGCAGTTCTTC. It yields the protein CASSLVRGRSDNEQFF.

This clonotype was observed a few times. The chain has TRBV3-1 and TRBJ2-3; possible D gene TRBD2, 6 bases. The CDR3 totals 15 residues. Per the germline V gene, CDR1 is LGHDT and CDR2 is YNNKEL (reference sequence). Trimming removed 3 bases at V and 1 base at J, with 11 bases between. In nucleotides, the CDR3 is TGTGCCAGCAGCCATAACGGGAGAGGCACAGATACGCAGTATTTT. This sequence encodes CASSHNGRGTDTQYF.

This clonotype was recorded at least ten times. V usage is TRBV5-1 and J usage is TRBJ1-6; D is unresolved. CDR3 length: 14 residues. V dropped 2 bases and J dropped 4 bases, with 7 bases sitting between them. Germline V CDR1 and CDR2: SGHRS, YFSETQ. CDR3 DNA sequence: TGCGCCAGCAGCTTAGAGTCTTATAATTCACCCCTCCACTTT. This codes for CASSLESYNSPLHF.